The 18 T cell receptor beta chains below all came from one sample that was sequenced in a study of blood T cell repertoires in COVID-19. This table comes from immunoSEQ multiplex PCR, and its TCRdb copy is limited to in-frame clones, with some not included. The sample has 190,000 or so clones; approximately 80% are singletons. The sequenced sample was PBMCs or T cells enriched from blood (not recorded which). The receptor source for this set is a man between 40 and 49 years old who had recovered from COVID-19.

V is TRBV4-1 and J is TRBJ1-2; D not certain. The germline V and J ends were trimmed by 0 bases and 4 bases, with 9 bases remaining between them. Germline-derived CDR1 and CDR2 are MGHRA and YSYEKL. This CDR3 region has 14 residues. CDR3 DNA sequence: TGCGCCAGCAGCCAAGAACATGGTACCTATGGCTACACCTTC. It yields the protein CASSQEHGTYGYTF.

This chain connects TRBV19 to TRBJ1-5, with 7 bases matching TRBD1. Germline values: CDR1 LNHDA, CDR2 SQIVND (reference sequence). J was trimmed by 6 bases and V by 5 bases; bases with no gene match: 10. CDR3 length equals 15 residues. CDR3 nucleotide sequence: TGTGCCAGTAGTTCCACTACAGGGGTATTTCAGCCCCAGCATTTT. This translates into CASSSTTGVFQPQHF.

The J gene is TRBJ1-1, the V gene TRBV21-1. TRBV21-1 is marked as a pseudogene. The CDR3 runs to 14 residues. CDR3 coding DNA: TGTGCCGCATGGGGGAGGATTGAGAACACTGAAGCTTTCTTT. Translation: CAAWGRIENTEAFF.

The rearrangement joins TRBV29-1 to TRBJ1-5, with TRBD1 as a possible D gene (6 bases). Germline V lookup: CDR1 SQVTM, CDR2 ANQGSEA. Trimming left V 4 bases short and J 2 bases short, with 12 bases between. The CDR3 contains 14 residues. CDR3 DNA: TGCAGCGTTGCCGGGACATCGGGCAATCAGCCCCAGCATTTT. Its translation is CSVAGTSGNQPQHF.

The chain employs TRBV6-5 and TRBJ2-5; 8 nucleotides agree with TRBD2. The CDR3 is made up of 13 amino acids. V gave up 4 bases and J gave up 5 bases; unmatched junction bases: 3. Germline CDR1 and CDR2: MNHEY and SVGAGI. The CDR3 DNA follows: TGTGCCAGCAGTTTTAGCGGGGCGGAGACCCAGTACTTC. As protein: CASSFSGAETQYF.

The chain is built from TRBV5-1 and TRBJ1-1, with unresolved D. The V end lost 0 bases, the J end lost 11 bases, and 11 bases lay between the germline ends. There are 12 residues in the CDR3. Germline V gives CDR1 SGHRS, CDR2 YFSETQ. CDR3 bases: TGCGCCAGCAGCTTGGCCGGGTCTTGGGCTTTCTTT. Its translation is CASSLAGSWAFF.

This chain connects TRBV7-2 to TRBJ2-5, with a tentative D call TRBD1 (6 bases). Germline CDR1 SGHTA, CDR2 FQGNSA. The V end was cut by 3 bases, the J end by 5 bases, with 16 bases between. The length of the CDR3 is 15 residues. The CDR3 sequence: CASSFDQGRGETQYF. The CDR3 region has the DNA TGTGCCAGCAGCTTTGATCAGGGGCGAGGGGAGACCCAGTACTTC.

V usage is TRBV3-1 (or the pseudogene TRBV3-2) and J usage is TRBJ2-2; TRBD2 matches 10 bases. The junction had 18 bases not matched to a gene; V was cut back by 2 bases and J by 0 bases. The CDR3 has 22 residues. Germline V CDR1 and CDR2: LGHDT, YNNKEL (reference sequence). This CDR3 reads CASSQSPGGRRTSGTNTGELFF. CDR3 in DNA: TGTGCCAGCAGCCAATCCCCCGGGGGACGGAGGACTAGCGGAACGAACACCGGGGAGCTGTTTTTT.

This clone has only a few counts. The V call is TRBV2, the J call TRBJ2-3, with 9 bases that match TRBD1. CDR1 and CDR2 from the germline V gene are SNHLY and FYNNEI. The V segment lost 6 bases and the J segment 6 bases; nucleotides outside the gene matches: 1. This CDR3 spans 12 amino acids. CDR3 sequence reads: CASRQGADTQYF. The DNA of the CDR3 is TGTGCCAGCAGACAGGGGGCGGATACGCAGTATTTT. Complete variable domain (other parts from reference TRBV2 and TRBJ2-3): EPEVTQTPSHQVTQMGQEVILRCVPISNHLYFYWYRQILGQKVEFLVSFYNNEISEKSEIFDDQFSVERPDGSNFTLKIRSTKLEDSAMYFCASRQGADTQYFGPGTRLTVL.

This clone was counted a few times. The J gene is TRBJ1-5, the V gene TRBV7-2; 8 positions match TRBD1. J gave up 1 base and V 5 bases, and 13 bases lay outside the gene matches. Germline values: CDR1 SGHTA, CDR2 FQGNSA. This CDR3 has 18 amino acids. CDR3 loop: CASSPRRTGTLSNQPQHF. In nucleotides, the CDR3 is TGTGCCAGCAGCCCTAGACGGACAGGGACTTTAAGCAATCAGCCCCAGCATTTT.

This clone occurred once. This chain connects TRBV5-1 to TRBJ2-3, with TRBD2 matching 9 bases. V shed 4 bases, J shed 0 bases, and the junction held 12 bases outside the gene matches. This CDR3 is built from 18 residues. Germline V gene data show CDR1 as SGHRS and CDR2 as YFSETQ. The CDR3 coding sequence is TGCGCCAGCAGCCAGCGACGTGCGGGAGGGTTTAGCACAGATACGCAGTATTTT. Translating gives CASSQRRAGGFSTDTQYF.

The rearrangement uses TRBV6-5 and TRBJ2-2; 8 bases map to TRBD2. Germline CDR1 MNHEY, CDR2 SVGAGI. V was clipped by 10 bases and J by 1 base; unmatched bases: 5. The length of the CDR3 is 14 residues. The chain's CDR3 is CATRTSLNTGELFF. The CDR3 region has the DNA TGTGCCACCCGGACTAGCCTGAACACCGGGGAGCTGTTTTTT.

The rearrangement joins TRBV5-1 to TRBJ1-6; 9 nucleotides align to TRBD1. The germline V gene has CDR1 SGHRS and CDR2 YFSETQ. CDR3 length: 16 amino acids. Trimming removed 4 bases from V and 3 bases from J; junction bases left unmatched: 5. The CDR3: CASSPGDRVYNSPLHF. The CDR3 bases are TGCGCCAGCAGCCCGGGGGACAGGGTCTATAATTCACCCCTCCACTTT.

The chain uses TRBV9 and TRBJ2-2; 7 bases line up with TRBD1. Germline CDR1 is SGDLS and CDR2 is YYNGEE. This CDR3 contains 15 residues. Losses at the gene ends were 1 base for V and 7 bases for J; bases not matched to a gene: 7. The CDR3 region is CASSVSTGAGGELFF. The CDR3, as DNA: TGTGCCAGCAGCGTATCCACAGGGGCGGGCGGGGAGCTGTTTTTT.

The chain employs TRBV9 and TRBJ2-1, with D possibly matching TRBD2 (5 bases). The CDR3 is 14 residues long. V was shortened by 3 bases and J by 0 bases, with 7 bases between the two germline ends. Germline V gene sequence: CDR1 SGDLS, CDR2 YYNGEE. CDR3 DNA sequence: TGTGCCAGCAGCGAAACTAGCTCCTACAATGAGCAGTTCTTC. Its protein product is CASSETSSYNEQFF.

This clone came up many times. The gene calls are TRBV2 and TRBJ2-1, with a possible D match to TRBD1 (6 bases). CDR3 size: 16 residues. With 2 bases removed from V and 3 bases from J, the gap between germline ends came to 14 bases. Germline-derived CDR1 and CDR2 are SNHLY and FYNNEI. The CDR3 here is CASSESGGRYYNEQFF. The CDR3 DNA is TGTGCCAGCAGTGAAAGTGGGGGCCGCTACTACAATGAGCAGTTCTTC.

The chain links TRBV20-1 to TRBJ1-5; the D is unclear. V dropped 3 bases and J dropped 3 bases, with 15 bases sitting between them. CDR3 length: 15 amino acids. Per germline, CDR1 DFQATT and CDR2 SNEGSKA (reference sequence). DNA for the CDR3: TGCAGTGCTAGTCGTCCCAGTCTTAACAATCAGCCCCAGCATTTT. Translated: CSASRPSLNNQPQHF.

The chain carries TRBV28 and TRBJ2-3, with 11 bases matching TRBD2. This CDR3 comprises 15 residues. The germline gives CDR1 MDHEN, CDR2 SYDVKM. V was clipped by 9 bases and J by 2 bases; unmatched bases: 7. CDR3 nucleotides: TGTGCCAGTACCACTAGCGGGAGCTTCACAGATACGCAGTATTTT. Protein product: CASTTSGSFTDTQYF. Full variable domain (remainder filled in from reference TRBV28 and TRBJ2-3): DVKVTQSSRYLVKRTGEKVFLECVQDMDHENMFWYRQDPGLGLRLIYFSYDVKMKEKGDIPEGYSVSREKKERFSLILESASTNQTSMYLCASTTSGSFTDTQYFGPGTRLTVL.